This T cell receptor (beta chain) was documented in a study of PD-1 blockade in classical Hodgkin lymphoma. Time point of the sample: cycle 4 day 1 (C4D1), after more than five weeks of nivolumab. Brentuximab vedotin exposure varied, and every patient relapsed after autologous stem cell transplantation. The V end lost 5 bases, the J end lost 6 bases, and 11 bases lay between the germline ends. The germline gives CDR1 MNHEY, CDR2 SVGAGI. This CDR3 contains 13 residues. As regards this clone: Antigen unknown.

Broader study findings: Diversity similar to that of newly diagnosed patients was seen at baseline in complete responders. Patients who began taking nivolumab under 1 year after ASCT were left out. Why repertoires differed is undefined; disease activity or prior therapy possibly contributed. Newly diagnosed patients reportedly had lower baseline TCR diversity than healthy donors.

Sequenced by immunoSEQ multiplex PCR; TCRdb stores in-frame clones only, minus some. The data contain about 85,000 clones, around nine tenths of them seen just once; the ten biggest clones take up roughly 3%. This TCR came from a human donor with classical Hodgkin lymphoma. Sequencing used peripheral blood mononuclear cells (PBMCs), obtained before the fourth cycle of nivolumab. The rearrangement joins TRBV6-5 to TRBJ1-5; a weak D match, TRBD1 (6 bases). This CDR3 reads CASSTGFGQPQHF. The CDR3 nucleotides read TGTGCCAGCAGTACAGGGTTTGGTCAGCCCCAGCATTTT.